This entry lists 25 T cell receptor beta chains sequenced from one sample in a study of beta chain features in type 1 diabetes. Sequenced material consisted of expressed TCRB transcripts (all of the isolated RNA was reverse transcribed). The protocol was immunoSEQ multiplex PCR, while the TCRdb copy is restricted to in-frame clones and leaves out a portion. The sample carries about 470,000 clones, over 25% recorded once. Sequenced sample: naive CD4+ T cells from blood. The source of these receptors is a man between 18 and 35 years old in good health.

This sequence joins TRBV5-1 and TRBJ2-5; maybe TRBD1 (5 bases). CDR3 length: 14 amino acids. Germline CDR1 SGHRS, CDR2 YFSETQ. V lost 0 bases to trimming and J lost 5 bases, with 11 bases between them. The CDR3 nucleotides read TGCGCCAGCAGCTTGGCCGCGCAGGGTGAGACCCAGTACTTC. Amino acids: CASSLAAQGETQYF.

CDR3 in amino acids: CSARSEVAYTF. CDR3 in DNA: TGCAGTGCTAGAAGCGAGGTGGCTTACACCTTC. The chain has TRBV20-1 and TRBJ1-2; no definite D call. V was shortened by 2 bases and J by 11 bases, with 12 bases between the two germline ends. Germline-derived CDR1 and CDR2 are DFQATT and SNEGSKA (reference sequence). CDR3 size: 11 residues.

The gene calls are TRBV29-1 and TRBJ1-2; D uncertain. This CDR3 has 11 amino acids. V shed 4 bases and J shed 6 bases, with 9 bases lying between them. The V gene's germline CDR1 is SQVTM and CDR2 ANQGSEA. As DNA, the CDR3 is TGCAGCGTTGGCGGGAGCAATGGCTACACCTTC. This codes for CSVGGSNGYTF.

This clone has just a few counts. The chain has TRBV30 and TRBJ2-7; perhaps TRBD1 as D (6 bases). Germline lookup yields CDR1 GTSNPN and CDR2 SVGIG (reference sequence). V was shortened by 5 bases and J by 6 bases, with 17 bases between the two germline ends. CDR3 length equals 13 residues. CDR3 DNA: TGTGCCTGGGCGGGCGTGAGGGGGTCCGAGCAGTACTTC. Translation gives CAWAGVRGSEQYF.

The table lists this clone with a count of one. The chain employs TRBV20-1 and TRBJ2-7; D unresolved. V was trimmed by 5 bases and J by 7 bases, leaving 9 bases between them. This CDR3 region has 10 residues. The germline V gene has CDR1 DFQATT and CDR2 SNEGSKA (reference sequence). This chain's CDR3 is CSAGLGEQYF. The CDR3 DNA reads TGCAGTGCTGGGCTCGGAGAGCAGTACTTC.

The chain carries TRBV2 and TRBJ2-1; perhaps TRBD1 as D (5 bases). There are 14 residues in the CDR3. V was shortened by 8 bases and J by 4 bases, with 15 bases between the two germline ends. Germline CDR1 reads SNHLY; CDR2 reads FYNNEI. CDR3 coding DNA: TGTGCCAGCGGAAACAGGAGAAATTACAATGAGCAGTTCTTC. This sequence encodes CASGNRRNYNEQFF.

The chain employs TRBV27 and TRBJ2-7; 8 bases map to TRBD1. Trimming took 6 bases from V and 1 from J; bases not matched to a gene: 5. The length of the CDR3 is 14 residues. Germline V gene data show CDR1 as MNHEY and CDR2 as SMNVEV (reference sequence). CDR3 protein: CASRPTGGSYEQYF. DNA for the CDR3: TGTGCCAGCAGACCCACAGGGGGTTCCTACGAGCAGTACTTC.

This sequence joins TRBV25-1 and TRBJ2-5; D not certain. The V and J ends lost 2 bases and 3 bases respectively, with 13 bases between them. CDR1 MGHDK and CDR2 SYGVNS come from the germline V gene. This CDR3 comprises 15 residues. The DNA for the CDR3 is TGTGCCAGCAGTGAACCTACGGGTCCCAAAGAGACCCAGTACTTC. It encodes CASSEPTGPKETQYF.

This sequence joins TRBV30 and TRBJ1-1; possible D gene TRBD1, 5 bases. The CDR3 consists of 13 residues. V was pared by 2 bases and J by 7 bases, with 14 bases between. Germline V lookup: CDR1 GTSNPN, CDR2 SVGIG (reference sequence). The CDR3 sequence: CAWSPRREGEAFF. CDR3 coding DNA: TGTGCCTGGAGTCCCCGCAGGGAAGGTGAAGCTTTCTTT.

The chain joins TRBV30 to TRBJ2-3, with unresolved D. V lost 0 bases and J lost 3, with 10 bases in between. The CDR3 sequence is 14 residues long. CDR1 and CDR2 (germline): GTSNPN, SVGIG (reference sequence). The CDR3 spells CAWSVGPGTDTQYF. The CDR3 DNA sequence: TGTGCCTGGAGTGTGGGTCCTGGGACAGATACGCAGTATTTT. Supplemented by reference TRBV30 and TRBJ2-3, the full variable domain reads SQTIHQWPATLVQPVGSPLSLECTVEGTSNPNLYWYRQAAGRGLQLLFYSVGIGQISSEVPQNLSASRPQDRQFILSSKKLLLSDSGFYLCAWSVGPGTDTQYFGPGTRLTVL.

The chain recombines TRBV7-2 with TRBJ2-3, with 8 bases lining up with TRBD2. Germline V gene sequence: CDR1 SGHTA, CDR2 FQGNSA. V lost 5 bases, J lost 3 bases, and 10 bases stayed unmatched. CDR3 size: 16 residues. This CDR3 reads CASSPGVAGYTDTQYF. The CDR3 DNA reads TGTGCCAGCAGCCCCGGGGTAGCGGGGTATACAGATACGCAGTATTTT.

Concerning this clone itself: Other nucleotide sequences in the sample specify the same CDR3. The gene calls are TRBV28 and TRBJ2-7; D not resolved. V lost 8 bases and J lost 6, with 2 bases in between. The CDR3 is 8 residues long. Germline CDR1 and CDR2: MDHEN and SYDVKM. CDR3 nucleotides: TGTGCCAGCGGCGAGCAGTACTTC. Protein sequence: CASGEQYF.

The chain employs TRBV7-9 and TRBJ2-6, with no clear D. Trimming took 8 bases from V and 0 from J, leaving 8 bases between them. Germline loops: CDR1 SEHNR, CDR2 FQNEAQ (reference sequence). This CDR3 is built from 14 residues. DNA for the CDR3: TGTGCCAGCGGTCGGTTCTCTGGGGCCAACGTCCTGACTTTC. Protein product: CASGRFSGANVLTF.

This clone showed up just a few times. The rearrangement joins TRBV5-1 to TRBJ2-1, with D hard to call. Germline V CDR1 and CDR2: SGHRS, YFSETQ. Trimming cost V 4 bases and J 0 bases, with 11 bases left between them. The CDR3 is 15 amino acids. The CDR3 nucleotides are TGCGCCAGCAGCCAGGACCCGGGCTCCTACAATGAGCAGTTCTTC. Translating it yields CASSQDPGSYNEQFF. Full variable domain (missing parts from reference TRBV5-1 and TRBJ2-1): KAGVTQTPRYLIKTRGQQVTLSCSPISGHRSVSWYQQTPGQGLQFLFEYFSETQRNKGNFPGRFSGRQFSNSRSEMNVSTLELGDSALYLCASSQDPGSYNEQFFGPGTRLTVL.

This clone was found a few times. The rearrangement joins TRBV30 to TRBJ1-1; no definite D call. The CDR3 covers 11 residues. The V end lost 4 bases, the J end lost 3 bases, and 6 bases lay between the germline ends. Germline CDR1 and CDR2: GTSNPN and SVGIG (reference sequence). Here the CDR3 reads CAWIRDTEAFF. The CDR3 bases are TGTGCCTGGATCCGGGACACTGAAGCTTTCTTT.

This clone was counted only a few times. The CDR3, as DNA: TGTGCCAGCAGCCCCGTGGGTGAGCAGTTCTTC. This codes for CASSPVGEQFF. The chain links TRBV2 to TRBJ2-1; no definite D call. V was trimmed by 6 bases and J by 9 bases, leaving 9 bases between them. The germline CDR1 and CDR2 sequences are SNHLY and FYNNEI. This CDR3 has 11 amino acids.

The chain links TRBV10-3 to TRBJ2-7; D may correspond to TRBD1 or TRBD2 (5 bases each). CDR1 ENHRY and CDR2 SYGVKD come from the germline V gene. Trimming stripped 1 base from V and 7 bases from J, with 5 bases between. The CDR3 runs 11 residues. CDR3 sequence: CAISEWGEQYF. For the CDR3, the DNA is TGTGCCATCAGTGAGTGGGGGGAGCAGTACTTC.

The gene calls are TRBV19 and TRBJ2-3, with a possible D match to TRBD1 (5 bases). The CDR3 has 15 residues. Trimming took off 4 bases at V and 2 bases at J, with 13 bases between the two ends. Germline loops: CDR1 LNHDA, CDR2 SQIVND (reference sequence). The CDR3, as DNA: TGTGCCAGTAGTACAGGGTCTGCACCCACAGATACGCAGTATTTT. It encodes CASSTGSAPTDTQYF.

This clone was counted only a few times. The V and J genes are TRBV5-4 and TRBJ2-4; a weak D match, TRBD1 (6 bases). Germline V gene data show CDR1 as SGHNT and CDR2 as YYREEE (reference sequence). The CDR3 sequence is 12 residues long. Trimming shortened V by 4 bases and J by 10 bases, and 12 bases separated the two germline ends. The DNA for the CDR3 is TGTGCCAGCAGCGCAACAGGGCCTATTCAGTACTTC. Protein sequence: CASSATGPIQYF.

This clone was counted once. In nucleotides, the CDR3 is TGTGCCAGCAGCTTGGTGACAGATACGCAGTATTTT. Translation: CASSLVTDTQYF. This sequence joins TRBV11-1 and TRBJ2-3; no definite D call. Germline lookup yields CDR1 SGHAT and CDR2 FQDESV (reference sequence). The CDR3 loop spans 12 amino acids. Trimming took off 3 bases at V and 3 bases at J, with 4 bases between the two ends.

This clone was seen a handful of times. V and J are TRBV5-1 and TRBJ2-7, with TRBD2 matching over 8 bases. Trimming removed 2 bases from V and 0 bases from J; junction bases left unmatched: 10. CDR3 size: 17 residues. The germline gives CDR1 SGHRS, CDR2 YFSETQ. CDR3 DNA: TGCGCCAGCAGCTTCATCTCCAGCGGGAGCCTCTCCTACGAGCAGTACTTC. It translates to CASSFISSGSLSYEQYF.

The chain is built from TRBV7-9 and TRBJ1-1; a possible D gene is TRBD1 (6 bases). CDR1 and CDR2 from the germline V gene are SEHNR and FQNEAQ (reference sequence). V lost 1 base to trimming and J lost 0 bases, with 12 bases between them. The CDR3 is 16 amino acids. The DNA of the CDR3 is TGTGCCAGCAGCTTAGTAGGGGGACTTATGAACACTGAAGCTTTCTTT. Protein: CASSLVGGLMNTEAFF.

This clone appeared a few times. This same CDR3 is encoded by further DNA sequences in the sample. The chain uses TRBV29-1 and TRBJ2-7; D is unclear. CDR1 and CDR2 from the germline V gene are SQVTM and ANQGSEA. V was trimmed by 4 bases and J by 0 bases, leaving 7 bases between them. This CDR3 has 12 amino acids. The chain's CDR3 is CSVGRSSYEQYF. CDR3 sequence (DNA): TGCAGCGTTGGGCGTAGCTCCTACGAGCAGTACTTC.

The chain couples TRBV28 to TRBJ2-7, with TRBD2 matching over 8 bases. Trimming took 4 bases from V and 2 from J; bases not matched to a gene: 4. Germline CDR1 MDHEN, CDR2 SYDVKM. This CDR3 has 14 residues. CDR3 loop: CASSSPGGTYEQYF. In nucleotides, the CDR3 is TGTGCCAGCAGTTCCCCGGGAGGGACCTACGAGCAGTACTTC. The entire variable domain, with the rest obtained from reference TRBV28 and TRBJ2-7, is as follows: DVKVTQSSRYLVKRTGEKVFLECVQDMDHENMFWYRQDPGLGLRLIYFSYDVKMKEKGDIPEGYSVSREKKERFSLILESASTNQTSMYLCASSSPGGTYEQYFGPGTRLTVT.

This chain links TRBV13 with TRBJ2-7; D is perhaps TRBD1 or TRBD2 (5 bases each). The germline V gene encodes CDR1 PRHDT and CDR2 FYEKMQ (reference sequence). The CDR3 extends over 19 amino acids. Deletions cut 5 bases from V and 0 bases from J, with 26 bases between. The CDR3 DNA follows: TGTGCCAGCAGCCTACCTCCGGGACCCCGAAAAGGGCGCTCCTACGAGCAGTACTTC. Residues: CASSLPPGPRKGRSYEQYF.